These 32 T cell receptor beta chains share one sample of origin, sequenced in a study of blood T cell repertoires in COVID-19. The table came from immunoSEQ multiplex PCR; TCRdb's copy has only in-frame clones and leaves some out. The data show 300,000 to 450,000 clones, about 85% seen once. Sequenced sample: peripheral blood. These receptor sequences come from a woman under 30 with acute or convalescent COVID-19.

The gene calls are TRBV11-3 and TRBJ2-1; 13 bases are a match to TRBD2. CDR1 is SGHNT and CDR2 is YENEEA in the germline V gene. J was trimmed by 8 bases and V by 5 bases; bases with no gene match: 6. This CDR3 region has 15 residues. The CDR3 spells CASSRTSGSGYEQFF. CDR3 bases: TGTGCCAGCAGCAGGACTAGCGGGAGTGGTTATGAGCAGTTCTTC.

The sample holds a few counts of this clone. The chain employs TRBV3-1 (or the pseudogene TRBV3-2) and TRBJ2-1, with D maybe TRBD2 (6 bases). V was pared by 1 base and J by 10 bases, with 17 bases between. Germline V CDR1 and CDR2: LGHDT, YNNKEL (reference sequence). The CDR3 runs to 15 residues. Here the CDR3 reads CASSQGQASVGEQFF. Written as DNA, the CDR3 is TGTGCCAGCAGCCAAGGTCAGGCTAGCGTTGGAGAGCAGTTCTTC.

The rearrangement joins TRBV4-1 to TRBJ2-3; a weak D match, TRBD2 (5 bases). Germline CDR1 and CDR2: MGHRA and YSYEKL. The CDR3 runs 18 residues. V lost 2 bases and J lost 0, with 18 bases in between. The CDR3 DNA follows: TGCGCCAGCAGCCAATACATCCCCCTAGCAACTAGCACAGATACGCAGTATTTT. Translation gives CASSQYIPLATSTDTQYF.

This sequence joins TRBV30 and TRBJ2-4; D remains unclear. The V end was cut by 2 bases, the J end by 9 bases, with 11 bases between. Germline V lookup: CDR1 GTSNPN, CDR2 SVGIG (reference sequence). CDR3 length: 12 amino acids. CDR3 nucleotide sequence: TGTGCCTGGAGTCAACTGTTAAGCATTCAGTACTTC. Translated: CAWSQLLSIQYF. Using reference TRBV30 and TRBJ2-4 for the parts outside the CDR3, the full variable domain is SQTIHQWPATLVQPVGSPLSLECTVEGTSNPNLYWYRQAAGRGLQLLFYSVGIGQISSEVPQNLSASRPQDRQFILSSKKLLLSDSGFYLCAWSQLLSIQYFGAGTRLSVL.

The CDR3 here is CASSPDTYSGNTIYF. CDR3 sequence (DNA): TGTGCCAGCAGCCCCGACACTTACTCTGGAAACACCATATATTTT. The chain recombines TRBV2 with TRBJ1-3; D not certain. V lost 6 bases, J lost 0 bases, and 12 bases lay in between. Germline CDR1 reads SNHLY; CDR2 reads FYNNEI. The CDR3 loop spans 15 amino acids.

This clone was recorded once. The chain recombines TRBV15 with TRBJ2-3, with D maybe TRBD1 (6 bases). This CDR3 is built from 13 residues. CDR1 and CDR2 (germline): LNHNV, YYDKDF (reference sequence). With 3 bases removed from V and 4 bases from J, the gap between germline ends came to 8 bases. DNA for the CDR3: TGTGCCACCAGCAGTGCAGGGGCAGATACGCAGTATTTT. This sequence encodes CATSSAGADTQYF.

V usage is TRBV5-1 and J usage is TRBJ2-5, with TRBD2 identical over 9 bases. Trimming cost V 1 base and J 2 bases; bases outside gene matches: 6. The CDR3 length is 16 residues. Germline values: CDR1 SGHRS, CDR2 YFSETQ. The CDR3 is CASSLIPSGVQETQYF. CDR3 bases: TGCGCCAGCAGCTTGATCCCTAGCGGGGTGCAAGAGACCCAGTACTTC.

The J gene is TRBJ1-6, the V gene TRBV19; possible D gene TRBD1, 6 bases. Per the germline V gene, CDR1 is LNHDA and CDR2 is SQIVND (reference sequence). V was clipped by 6 bases and J by 8 bases, with 17 bases between them. The CDR3 consists of 15 residues. CDR3 nucleotide sequence: TGTGCCAGTAGAAGAGCAGGGGTTGATGATTCACCCCTCCACTTT. Residues: CASRRAGVDDSPLHF.

This chain uses TRBV6-1 with TRBJ2-5; no reliable D call. Deletions cut 2 bases from V and 7 bases from J, with 20 bases between. Germline loops: CDR1 MNHNS, CDR2 SASEGT. This CDR3 spans 16 amino acids. DNA of the CDR3: TGTGCCAGCAGTGAAAAGGTTTCGACGGCGCCGGGGACCCAGTACTTC. Protein: CASSEKVSTAPGTQYF.

The chain carries TRBV20-1 and TRBJ2-1; 11 nucleotides align to TRBD2. The germline gives CDR1 DFQATT, CDR2 SNEGSKA (reference sequence). The CDR3 length is 14 residues. Unmatched junction bases numbered 5, after V lost 3 bases and J lost 7 bases. In DNA form, the CDR3 reads TGCAGTGCTAGTGGGGCTAGCGGGAGGAATGAGCAGTTCTTC. This codes for CSASGASGRNEQFF.

The gene calls are TRBV9 and TRBJ1-1, with D maybe TRBD1 (6 bases). Germline V gene lookup returns CDR1 SGDLS and CDR2 YYNGEE. This CDR3 is built from 18 residues. The V end was cut by 0 bases, the J end by 4 bases, with 22 bases between. The CDR3 loop reads CASSVAGQSAVFGTEAFF. CDR3 sequence (DNA): TGTGCCAGCAGCGTAGCTGGACAGTCAGCGGTCTTTGGCACTGAAGCTTTCTTT.

This clone was picked up one time. The chain employs TRBV2 and TRBJ2-7; a possible D gene is TRBD2 (6 bases). Trimming removed 9 bases at V and 7 bases at J, with 22 bases between. The CDR3 length is 14 residues. Looked up from germline, CDR1 is SNHLY and CDR2 is FYNNEI. DNA for the CDR3: TGTGCCAGTCGTTCCCGCGGGAAAGGTATTGAGCAGTACTTC. This gives the protein CASRSRGKGIEQYF.

The chain recombines TRBV2 with TRBJ1-2; D ambiguous. The V end lost 2 bases, the J end lost 3 bases, and 13 bases lay between the germline ends. CDR3 length: 15 amino acids. Germline CDR1 reads SNHLY; CDR2 reads FYNNEI. The CDR3 is CASSETEGTYYGYTF. The CDR3 DNA reads TGTGCCAGCAGTGAAACGGAGGGAACTTACTATGGCTACACCTTC.

This clone was counted many times. The chain uses TRBV4-2 and TRBJ1-2; the D gene is possibly TRBD1 (6 bases). The length of the CDR3 is 17 residues. Germline lookup yields CDR1 LGHNA and CDR2 YNFKEQ. Trimming cost V 1 base and J 0 bases, with 15 bases left between them. This CDR3 is CASSQATGPEANYGYTF. CDR3 DNA sequence: TGTGCCAGCAGCCAAGCAACAGGGCCCGAAGCTAACTATGGCTACACCTTC.

The CDR3 DNA reads TGTGCCAGCAGCCCCTATACAGGGTCTAACACTGAAGCTTTCTTT. Its translation is CASSPYTGSNTEAFF. V gene TRBV6-5 combines with J gene TRBJ1-1, with a tentative D call TRBD1 (6 bases). This CDR3 region has 15 residues. CDR1 MNHEY and CDR2 SVGAGI come from the germline V gene. Trimming stripped 6 bases from V and 2 bases from J, with 16 bases between.

Note on this clone: It differs at one base from a far larger clone, so likely a read error. The V call is TRBV6-6, the J call TRBJ2-3; D is undetermined. Trimming left V 6 bases short and J 2 bases short, with 3 bases between. Looked up from germline, CDR1 is MNHNY and CDR2 is SVGAGI (reference sequence). CDR3 length equals 11 residues. In nucleotides, the CDR3 is TGTGCCAGCAGCCACACAGATACGCAGTATTTT. It is translated as CASSHTDTQYF.

This chain links TRBV10-3 with TRBJ2-7, with a possible D match to TRBD1 (6 bases). The V and J ends lost 2 bases and 2 bases respectively, with 10 bases between them. This CDR3 is built from 14 residues. CDR1 and CDR2 from the germline V gene are ENHRY and SYGVKD. CDR3 region: CAISERQGTYEQYF. As DNA, the CDR3 is TGTGCCATCAGTGAGAGGCAGGGGACCTACGAGCAGTACTTC.

The chain uses TRBV6-4 and TRBJ2-3, with D hard to call. CDR3 size: 12 residues. CDR1 is MRHNA and CDR2 is SNTAGT in the germline V gene. Trimming removed 5 bases from V and 1 base from J, with 4 bases in between. This CDR3 reads CASSPGTDTQYF. The CDR3 DNA sequence: TGTGCCAGCAGTCCAGGCACAGATACGCAGTATTTT.

J is TRBJ1-4 and V is TRBV7-8, with D possibly TRBD1 on 6 matching bases. Germline CDR1 is SGHVS and CDR2 is FQNEAQ. With 5 bases removed from V and 7 bases from J, the gap between germline ends came to 14 bases. The length of the CDR3 is 14 residues. CDR3 sequence (DNA): TGTGCCAGCAGCCAACAGGGTGGAGGTGAAAAACTGTTTTTT. It yields the protein CASSQQGGGEKLFF. Drawing the rest from reference TRBV7-8 and TRBJ1-4, the complete variable domain is GAGVSQSPRYKVAKRGQDVALRCDPISGHVSLFWYQQALGQGPEFLTYFQNEAQLDKSGLPSDRFFAERPEGSVSTLKIQRTQQEDSAVYLCASSQQGGGEKLFFGSGTQLSVL.

The V gene is TRBV4-1, the J gene TRBJ1-5; 8 bases fit TRBD1. CDR3 size: 15 residues. The V and J ends lost 1 base and 5 bases, in that order; junction bases with no gene match: 4. Per the germline V gene, CDR1 is MGHRA and CDR2 is YSYEKL. The CDR3 nucleotides read TGCGCCAGCAGCCAAGCCTCAGGGGGCCATCAGCCCCAGCATTTT. This gives the protein CASSQASGGHQPQHF.

This chain uses TRBV5-1 with TRBJ2-3; 7 bases align to TRBD1. The germline gives CDR1 SGHRS, CDR2 YFSETQ. There are 15 residues in the CDR3. V lost 7 bases to trimming and J lost 1 base; unmatched junction nucleotides: 9. In nucleotides, the CDR3 is TGCGCCAGCCAGCTACAGGGGCTAGGCACAGATACGCAGTATTTT. As protein: CASQLQGLGTDTQYF.

This chain joins TRBV6-6 and TRBJ2-3, with TRBD2 identical over 10 bases. This CDR3 contains 18 residues. From germline, CDR1 is MNHNY and CDR2 SVGAGI (reference sequence). V lost 5 bases and J lost 1; bases outside the gene matches: 12. CDR3 amino acids: CASSRVPSGTSGTDTQYF. The CDR3, as DNA: TGTGCCAGCAGTCGGGTACCATCCGGGACTAGCGGCACAGATACGCAGTATTTT.

This chain connects TRBV5-5 to TRBJ2-7; D ambiguous. V was pared by 4 bases and J by 2 bases, with 7 bases between. CDR3 length: 12 residues. Per germline, CDR1 SGHKS and CDR2 YYEKEE (reference sequence). CDR3 coding DNA: TGTGCCAGCAGCGCGTCCGCCTACGAGCAGTACTTC. This sequence encodes CASSASAYEQYF.

The chain recombines TRBV6-5 with TRBJ2-7; possible D gene TRBD1, 6 bases. The CDR3 has 16 residues. The germline V gene encodes CDR1 MNHEY and CDR2 SVGAGI. V lost 4 bases, J lost 1 base, and 17 bases lay in between. The CDR3 sequence is CASSLKDPGTSYEQYF. CDR3 bases: TGTGCCAGCAGTTTAAAAGACCCCGGGACATCCTACGAGCAGTACTTC.

The V gene is TRBV6-2 or TRBV6-3, the J gene TRBJ1-5; 7 bases fit TRBD1. J gave up 7 bases and V 6 bases, and 6 bases lay outside the gene matches. The CDR3 is 13 amino acids. CDR1 is MNHEY, CDR2 SVGEGT, per germline. The CDR3 nucleotides read TGTGCCAGCAGCCGTTCAGGGGGACAGCCCCAGCATTTT. Translation gives CASSRSGGQPQHF.

This clone was observed a single time. V is TRBV5-1 and J is TRBJ2-5; 10 nucleotides agree with TRBD2. CDR1 is SGHRS, CDR2 YFSETQ, per germline. Losses at the gene ends were 0 bases for V and 5 bases for J; bases not matched to a gene: 7. The CDR3 totals 16 residues. The CDR3 loop reads CASSLGASGSRETQYF. The DNA of the CDR3 is TGCGCCAGCAGCTTGGGGGCTAGCGGGAGTAGGGAGACCCAGTACTTC.

V usage is TRBV28 and J usage is TRBJ2-5; D is possibly TRBD2 (6 bases). The CDR3 has 14 amino acids. Trimming stripped 6 bases from V and 1 base from J, with 12 bases between. The V gene's germline CDR1 is MDHEN and CDR2 SYDVKM. CDR3 sequence reads: CASSGGGVQETQYF. CDR3 sequence (DNA): TGTGCCAGCAGCGGCGGAGGGGTCCAAGAGACCCAGTACTTC.

The chain combines TRBV6-5 with TRBJ1-5; possibly TRBD1 for D (5 bases). The CDR3 is made up of 15 amino acids. V lost 2 bases and J 1 base, leaving 9 bases between the germline ends. Germline lookup yields CDR1 MNHEY and CDR2 SVGAGI. In nucleotides, the CDR3 is TGTGCCAGCAGTTACCGCAAGGGGAGCAATCAGCCCCAGCATTTT. It encodes CASSYRKGSNQPQHF.

The chain uses TRBV5-6 and TRBJ1-2; 9 bases match TRBD1. Germline trimming cut 4 bases from V and 8 bases from J; bases unmatched to any gene: 6. The CDR3 covers 13 residues. In germline, CDR1 is SGHDT, CDR2 YYEEEE. In nucleotides, the CDR3 is TGTGCCAGCAGCCGGGACAGGGTACTCGGCTACACCTTC. Protein sequence: CASSRDRVLGYTF.

The chain joins TRBV2 to TRBJ1-5; D possibly corresponds to TRBD1 (5 bases). The germline gives CDR1 SNHLY, CDR2 FYNNEI. V dropped 2 bases and J dropped 4 bases, with 9 bases sitting between them. The CDR3 covers 14 residues. The CDR3 DNA sequence: TGTGCCAGCAGTGAAAGGTACAGGAATCAGCCCCAGCATTTT. This codes for CASSERYRNQPQHF.

V is TRBV29-1 and J is TRBJ2-3, with TRBD2 identical over 7 bases. J was trimmed by 6 bases and V by 1 base; bases with no gene match: 10. This CDR3 comprises 15 residues. The germline gives CDR1 SQVTM, CDR2 ANQGSEA. CDR3 sequence (DNA): TGCAGCGTTGAAGGGACTAGTCCAGAAACGGATACGCAGTATTTT. This encodes CSVEGTSPETDTQYF.

The chain joins TRBV10-1 to TRBJ2-2; TRBD1 agrees at 8 bases. This CDR3 contains 15 residues. V lost 10 bases to trimming and J lost 0 bases; unmatched junction nucleotides: 7. Germline V CDR1 and CDR2: WNHNN, SYGVQD (reference sequence). The CDR3 DNA reads as TGCGCCACGCAGGACAGGGCATCGAACACCGGGGAGCTGTTTTTT. This sequence encodes CATQDRASNTGELFF.